Below, 26 T cell receptor beta chains from the same sample are listed, as sequenced in a study of human T cells and chemical hapten exposure. Noted time point: pre-sensitization, week 0. Treatment of the sample: therapeutic diphenylcyclopropenone sensitization with weekly scalp DPC. One entry per CDR3 protein, called by TCRdb with MiXCR from the RACE reads. The sample lists more than 300,000 distinct CDR3 sequences, 4% to 6% occurring once. Sequences were derived from whole blood, sampled in connection with sensitization to the hapten diphenylcyclopropenone (DPC). The receptors here all came from a woman in her forties or fifties with alopecia areata. Some clones in this sample may be carry-over from other donors' samples.

A few counts support this clonotype. The J gene is TRBJ2-7, the V gene TRBV5-1; D ambiguous. CDR1 is SGHRS and CDR2 is YFSETQ in the germline V gene. V lost 5 bases, J lost 3 bases, and 3 bases lay in between. The CDR3 runs 10 residues. CDR3 protein: CASSFYEQYF. The CDR3 DNA reads as TGCGCCAGCAGTTTCTACGAGCAGTACTTC.

This clonotype turned up a few times. The chain carries TRBV12-3 or TRBV12-4 and TRBJ1-4; the D is unclear. This CDR3 comprises 11 residues. The V and J ends lost 7 bases and 4 bases respectively, with 4 bases between them. The CDR3 spells CASTFNEKLFF. The CDR3 bases are TGTGCCAGCACCTTTAATGAAAAACTGTTTTTT.

This clonotype was observed at least ten times. The CDR3 region is CASSSNPSDRKQETQYF. The CDR3 DNA is TGTGCCAGCAGCTCTAACCCCTCGGACAGGAAGCAAGAGACCCAGTACTTC. This chain links TRBV11-2 with TRBJ2-5; 7 bases map to TRBD1. This CDR3 has 17 amino acids. Germline loops: CDR1 SGHAT, CDR2 FQNNGV. After removal of 4 bases from V and 2 bases from J, the junction contained 13 bases not matched to a gene.

Only a few counts were recorded for this clonotype. The chain employs TRBV20-1 and TRBJ2-7; D gene unclear. The CDR3 has 12 amino acids. Germline lookup yields CDR1 DFQATT and CDR2 SNEGSKA (reference sequence). Trimming stripped 3 bases from V and 0 bases from J, with 6 bases between. The CDR3 is CSARYSSYEQYF. CDR3 coding DNA: TGCAGTGCTAGGTACAGCTCCTACGAGCAGTACTTC.

This clonotype was seen repeatedly, ten times or more. The CDR3 here is CSAREHTRTGNEQFF. The DNA of the CDR3 is TGCAGTGCTAGAGAGCATACTAGGACAGGGAATGAGCAGTTCTTC. The V gene is TRBV20-1, the J gene TRBJ2-1; TRBD1 agrees at 8 bases. The CDR3 spans 15 residues. Losses at the gene ends were 0 bases for V and 7 bases for J; bases not matched to a gene: 8. Germline values: CDR1 DFQATT, CDR2 SNEGSKA (reference sequence).

Many counts were recorded for this clonotype. The chain has TRBV6-5 and TRBJ1-3; D is unclear. Germline assignment: CDR1 MNHEY and CDR2 SVGAGI. This CDR3 has 13 residues. V shed 2 bases and J shed 4 bases, with 6 bases lying between them. The CDR3 bases are TGTGCCAGCAGTTACGGTCGCGGAAACACCATATATTTT. This translates into CASSYGRGNTIYF.

Comment on this clonotype: Just one base apart from a much larger clone, this may be a read error. This likely comes from a read error, as the CDR3 has no conserved phenylalanine or tryptophan at its end. The chain combines TRBV6-5 with TRBJ1-1; no clear D. Trimming cost V 0 bases and J 1 base, with 9 bases left between them. The CDR3 covers 15 residues. Germline CDR1 is MNHEY and CDR2 is SVGAGI. CDR3 protein: CASSYSTTSNTEAFL. In DNA, the CDR3 is TGTGCCAGCAGTTACTCGACCACTTCGAACACTGAAGCTTTCTTA.

A note on this clonotype: This may be a read error: a much more frequent sequence differs by one nucleotide. The V and J genes are TRBV21-1 and TRBJ2-7; no DNA check was done on the table's D call, TRBD1. TRBV21-1 is marked as a pseudogene. The length of the CDR3 is 15 residues. CDR3 loop: CAGSRLGDPSYEQYF. The CDR3 DNA reads TGTGCCGGCAGTCGACTGGGGGACCCGTCCTACGAGCAGTACTTC.

This clonotype was detected ten times or more. V gene TRBV27 combines with J gene TRBJ2-1; TRBD1 might be the D (6 bases). The V gene lost 0 bases and the J gene lost 15 bases, with 9 bases spanning the gap. This CDR3 contains 11 residues. In germline, CDR1 is MNHEY, CDR2 SMNVEV (reference sequence). Written as DNA, the CDR3 is TGTGCCAGCAGTTTATCGGGGGCGGTGTTCTTC. It translates to CASSLSGAVFF.

This clonotype was counted between two and nine times. The junction departs from germline at one end; a sequencing error may be responsible. The chain links TRBV7-2 to TRBJ2-3, with D perhaps TRBD2 (5 bases). Looked up from germline, CDR1 is SGHTA and CDR2 is FQGNSA. This CDR3 has 12 amino acids. The CDR3 region is CASNLRGDTQYF. DNA for the CDR3: TGTGCCAGCAACTTACGAGGGGATACGCAGTATTTT.

The chain is built from TRBV5-1 and TRBJ2-7; 11 nucleotides match TRBD2. The CDR3 extends over 15 amino acids. With V trimmed by 1 base and J by 4 bases, 4 bases remained unmatched. CDR1 is SGHRS, CDR2 YFSETQ, per germline. This chain's CDR3 is CASSLTSGRLYEQYF. The CDR3 DNA reads TGCGCCAGCAGCTTGACTAGCGGGAGATTATACGAGCAGTACTTC. The variable domain in full, with the rest retrieved from reference TRBV5-1 and TRBJ2-7, is KAGVTQTPRYLIKTRGQQVTLSCSPISGHRSVSWYQQTPGQGLQFLFEYFSETQRNKGNFPGRFSGRQFSNSRSEMNVSTLELGDSALYLCASSLTSGRLYEQYFGPGTRLTVT.

This clonotype showed up many times. V and J are TRBV25-1 and TRBJ2-2; D remains unclear. V gave up 9 bases and J gave up 5 bases, with 19 bases separating them. Looked up from germline, CDR1 is MGHDK and CDR2 is SYGVNS. The CDR3 length is 15 residues. The CDR3 DNA is TGTGCCAGTGAATCCCCAGTTCTGGGGACCGGGGAGCTGTTTTTT. This sequence encodes CASESPVLGTGELFF.

This clonotype occurred many times. V gene TRBV12-3 or TRBV12-4 combines with J gene TRBJ2-6; unclear D gene. Between the trimmed V and J ends, which lost 7 bases and 0 bases, there was a span of 7 bases. CDR3 length: 14 amino acids. This chain's CDR3 is CASTLGSGANVLTF. Here the CDR3 DNA reads TGTGCCAGCACCCTCGGCTCTGGGGCCAACGTCCTGACTTTC.

This clonotype has ten or more counts. The V gene is TRBV12-3 or TRBV12-4, the J gene TRBJ1-1; unclear D gene. The V end lost 7 bases, the J end lost 4 bases, and 13 bases lay between the germline ends. The CDR3 length is 13 residues. For the CDR3, the DNA is TGTGCCAGCATCAACAGTGTAGGCACTGAAGCTTTCTTT. The encoded protein is CASINSVGTEAFF.

The V and J genes are TRBV4-1 and TRBJ2-5, with D hard to call. Germline V gene lookup returns CDR1 MGHRA and CDR2 YSYEKL. Trimming removed 3 bases from V and 5 bases from J, with 10 bases in between. The CDR3 is 13 residues long. The DNA of the CDR3 is TGCGCCAGCAGCCAGGGCTTCGTTGAGACCCAGTACTTC. It specifies CASSQGFVETQYF.

The chain employs TRBV4-1 and TRBJ2-7; 10 nucleotides line up with TRBD2. Germline V gene lookup returns CDR1 MGHRA and CDR2 YSYEKL. The CDR3 totals 16 residues. Trimming cost V 1 base and J 2 bases; bases outside gene matches: 5. In nucleotides, the CDR3 is TGCGCCAGCAGCCAAGTGGAACTAGCGGGAACCTACGAGCAGTACTTC. Amino acid sequence: CASSQVELAGTYEQYF.

This clonotype was seen many times. The chain couples TRBV5-1 to TRBJ2-7; D unresolved. V lost 0 bases and J lost 2, with 9 bases in between. The CDR3 covers 14 residues. Germline CDR1 is SGHRS and CDR2 is YFSETQ. CDR3 protein: CASSLDFTTYEQYF. DNA of the CDR3: TGCGCCAGCAGCTTGGATTTTACTACCTACGAGCAGTACTTC.

This clonotype was seen ten or more times. This chain connects TRBV29-1 to TRBJ2-3; D is unclear. V was trimmed by 7 bases and J by 2 bases, leaving 10 bases between them. Germline CDR1 is SQVTM and CDR2 is ANQGSEA. CDR3 length: 12 residues. This CDR3 reads CSASPITDTQYF. The CDR3 DNA reads TGCAGCGCGAGCCCCATCACAGATACGCAGTATTTT.

The sample holds a few counts of this clonotype. V usage is TRBV12-3 or TRBV12-4 and J usage is TRBJ2-3; D is unclear. Trimming removed 3 bases from V and 6 bases from J, with 7 bases in between. CDR3 length: 12 residues. CDR3 DNA: TGTGCCAGCAGTTTCATCCGGGATACGCAGTATTTT. Protein: CASSFIRDTQYF.

The sample holds a few counts of this clonotype. The chain is built from TRBV27 and TRBJ2-7; TRBD2 matches at 12 bases. The V gene end was trimmed by 2 bases and the J gene end by 4 bases; junction bases not matched to a gene: 6. CDR3 length: 16 amino acids. The germline CDR1 and CDR2 sequences are MNHEY and SMNVEV (reference sequence). This CDR3 is CASSLGLAGNRYEQYF. CDR3 nucleotide sequence: TGTGCCAGCAGTTTAGGACTAGCGGGAAATCGATACGAGCAGTACTTC.

This clonotype was picked up a small number of times. The chain has TRBV28 and TRBJ2-6, with 7 bases fitting TRBD1. The CDR3 consists of 17 residues. With V trimmed by 1 base and J by 0 bases, 3 bases remained unmatched. Germline CDR1 MDHEN, CDR2 SYDVKM. The CDR3, as DNA: TGTGCCAGCAGTTTATATGGGACAGTCTCTGGGGCCAACGTCCTGACTTTC. Translating gives CASSLYGTVSGANVLTF.

The chain combines TRBV13 with TRBJ2-7, with 10 nucleotides matching TRBD1. CDR1 and CDR2 (germline): PRHDT, FYEKMQ (reference sequence). The CDR3 contains 17 residues. V lost 5 bases and J lost 1; bases outside the gene matches: 11. CDR3 sequence (DNA): TGTGCCAGCAGCATGCGGACAGGGGGGCAAGGATCCTACGAGCAGTACTTC. It translates to CASSMRTGGQGSYEQYF.

The sample holds a few counts of this clonotype. CDR3 residues: CASSPLRLTDYEQYF. Here the CDR3 DNA reads TGTGCCAGCAGCCCACTACGGCTGACAGACTACGAGCAGTACTTC. The chain joins TRBV7-9 to TRBJ2-7, with a weak D call TRBD1 (5 bases). Germline CDR1 reads SEHNR; CDR2 reads FQNEAQ (reference sequence). CDR3 length: 15 residues. Trimming shortened V by 5 bases and J by 3 bases, and 17 bases separated the two germline ends.

This clonotype has more than one count but fewer than ten. The V gene is TRBV5-1, the J gene TRBJ2-7; D unclear. The CDR3 extends over 14 amino acids. The V end was cut by 3 bases, the J end by 2 bases, with 12 bases between. The germline V gene has CDR1 SGHRS and CDR2 YFSETQ. CDR3 DNA: TGCGCCAGCAGCTCTACGACAAGTACCTACGAGCAGTACTTC. Translation gives CASSSTTSTYEQYF. Using reference TRBV5-1 and TRBJ2-7 for the parts outside the CDR3, the full variable domain is KAGVTQTPRYLIKTRGQQVTLSCSPISGHRSVSWYQQTPGQGLQFLFEYFSETQRNKGNFPGRFSGRQFSNSRSEMNVSTLELGDSALYLCASSSTTSTYEQYFGPGTRLTVT.

V gene TRBV12-3 or TRBV12-4 combines with J gene TRBJ1-4; D ambiguous. The CDR3 has 14 residues. Trimming took 8 bases from V and 4 from J, leaving 14 bases between them. The CDR3 loop is CASRETGYNEKLFF. CDR3 DNA sequence: TGTGCCAGCCGGGAGACGGGGTATAATGAAAAACTGTTTTTT.

This clonotype was counted a few times. The chain is built from TRBV20-1 and TRBJ1-5, with D possibly matching TRBD1 (6 bases). V gave up 3 bases and J gave up 7 bases, with 13 bases separating them. Germline V CDR1 and CDR2: DFQATT, SNEGSKA (reference sequence). CDR3 length: 13 residues. CDR3 loop: CSASPGAGQPQHF. The CDR3 region has the DNA TGCAGTGCTAGTCCGGGGGCCGGGCAGCCCCAGCATTTT.